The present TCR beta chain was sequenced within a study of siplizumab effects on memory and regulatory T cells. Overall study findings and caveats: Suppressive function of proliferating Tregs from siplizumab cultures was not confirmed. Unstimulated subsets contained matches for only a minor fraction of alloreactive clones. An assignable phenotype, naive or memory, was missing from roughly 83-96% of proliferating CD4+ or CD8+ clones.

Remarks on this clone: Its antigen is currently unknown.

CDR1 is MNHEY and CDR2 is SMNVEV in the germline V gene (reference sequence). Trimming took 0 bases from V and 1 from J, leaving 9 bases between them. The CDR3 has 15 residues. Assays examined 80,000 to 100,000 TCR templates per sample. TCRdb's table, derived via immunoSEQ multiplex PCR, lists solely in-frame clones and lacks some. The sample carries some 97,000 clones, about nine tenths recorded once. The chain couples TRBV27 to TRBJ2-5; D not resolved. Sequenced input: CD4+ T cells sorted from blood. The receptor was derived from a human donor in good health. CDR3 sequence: CASSLSWQSQETQYF. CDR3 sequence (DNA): TGTGCCAGCAGTTTATCATGGCAGTCCCAAGAGACCCAGTACTTC.